The clone carrying this T cell receptor beta chain was counted between two and nine times. The antigen is not known. One entry per CDR3 protein, called by TCRdb with MiXCR from the 5' RACE reads. The data hold over 600,000 distinct CDR3 sequences, with 15% to 20% observed a single time. The CDR3 covers 17 residues. This sample stems from a study of CD8 T cells in ankylosing spondylitis. General study results and limits: What appeared characteristic of ankylosing spondylitis blood was a TCR beta motif of eight highly homologous variants. Clones linked to disease were reported to show significant enrichment in matched ankylosing spondylitis synovial fluid. Earlier work had already found some motif variants in reactive arthritis synovial fluid and blood. A CD8+ phenotype characterized the disease-linked clones, which were relatively rare in peripheral blood.

The J gene is TRBJ1-1, the V gene TRBV21-1; TRBD1 reflects the table's D call only, with no check against the DNA. TRBV21-1 constitutes a pseudogene. The sequenced sample consisted of blood, either unsorted or a sorted T cell fraction (not recorded which). The TCR comes from a male donor with ankylosing spondylitis. CDR3 region: CASSKEKGGQGNTEAFF. In DNA form, the CDR3 reads TGTGCCAGCAGCAAAGAGAAGGGGGGACAGGGGAACACTGAAGCTTTCTTT.